This TCR beta chain originates from a study of blood T cell repertoires in COVID-19. Clones were read by immunoSEQ multiplex PCR, and TCRdb kept only the in-frame ones, dropping some. The data hold 150,000 to 180,000 clones, with roughly 88% observed a single time. V shed 10 bases and J shed 0 bases, with 10 bases lying between them. The germline V gene encodes CDR1 LNHDA and CDR2 SQIVND (reference sequence). This CDR3 spans 14 amino acids. Material for sequencing was peripheral blood. This chain connects TRBV19 to TRBJ2-6; tentatively, D is TRBD2 (5 bases). The clonotype originates from a man aged 60 to 69 with COVID-19, enrolled during active disease. Here the CDR3 DNA reads TGTGCCACCAAAGGGAGCTCTGGGGCCAACGTCCTGACTTTC. Amino acids: CATKGSSGANVLTF.